Each of the 27 T cell receptor beta chains below was sequenced from the same sample in a study of T cells after yellow fever vaccination. Via MiXCR, TCRdb re-called the 5' RACE reads, giving one row per CDR3 protein. Here the sample spans approximately 69,000 distinct CDR3 sequences, about 6% being singletons. The sequencing used CD4+ T cells sorted from PBMCs, collected roughly 15 days after the first yellow fever vaccination. These receptors all come from a man aged 18 to 35 who received the YFV17D yellow fever vaccine.

This clonotype was observed many times. The gene calls are TRBV9 and TRBJ1-4; no definite D call. Between the trimmed V and J ends, which lost 4 bases and 0 bases, there was a span of 16 bases. CDR3 size: 17 residues. Germline V gene data show CDR1 as SGDLS and CDR2 as YYNGEE. The chain's CDR3 is CASSTGRNFATNEKLFF. In DNA, the CDR3 is TGTGCCAGCAGCACCGGACGGAACTTTGCAACTAATGAAAAACTGTTTTTT.

The table lists this clonotype with many counts. The J gene is TRBJ2-3, the V gene TRBV12-3 or TRBV12-4; 8 bases fit TRBD1. The CDR3 extends over 15 amino acids. V lost 2 bases, J lost 5 bases, and 6 bases stayed unmatched. CDR3 loop: CASSLQGAEGDTQYF. The CDR3 nucleotides are TGTGCCAGCAGTTTACAGGGGGCGGAGGGAGATACGCAGTATTTT.

To note about this clonotype: A read error is possible here, since a much larger clone lies one base away. The CDR3 region is CSANTGFGAFF. CDR3 bases: TGCAGTGCTAATACAGGGTTCGGAGCTTTCTTT. The chain is built from TRBV20-1 and TRBJ1-1; tentative D call: TRBD1 (6 bases). The CDR3 length is 11 residues. From germline, CDR1 is DFQATT and CDR2 SNEGSKA (reference sequence). With 4 bases removed from V and 10 bases from J, the gap between germline ends came to 13 bases.

The V gene is TRBV19, the J gene TRBJ1-5; 8 bases fit TRBD1. Trimming took 6 bases from V and 7 from J; bases not matched to a gene: 8. CDR1 LNHDA and CDR2 SQIVND come from the germline V gene (reference sequence). The CDR3 has 14 amino acids. CDR3 in amino acids: CASRTGQGLQPQHF. The CDR3 coding sequence is TGTGCCAGTAGGACCGGACAGGGACTGCAGCCCCAGCATTTT.

Ten or more counts support this clonotype. The genes are TRBV5-4 and TRBJ2-2; TRBD2 matches 8 bases. V dropped 6 bases and J dropped 1; count of bases not matched to a gene: 8. Germline assignment: CDR1 SGHNT and CDR2 YYREEE (reference sequence). CDR3 length: 16 amino acids. The CDR3 DNA is TGTGCCAGCAACCTCGCCCGGGGGGGGAACACCGGGGAGCTGTTTTTT. Its translation: CASNLARGGNTGELFF.

This clonotype was seen repeatedly, ten times or more. The rearrangement uses TRBV10-3 and TRBJ1-2; D is unresolved. Germline V gives CDR1 ENHRY, CDR2 SYGVKD. The CDR3 totals 11 residues. V shed 0 bases and J shed 4 bases, with 0 bases lying between them. CDR3 DNA: TGTGCCATCAGTGAGTCCTATGGCTACACCTTC. Protein sequence: CAISESYGYTF.

This clonotype was seen repeatedly, ten times or more. The V and J genes are TRBV20-1 and TRBJ2-1; 9 nucleotides align to TRBD2. This CDR3 comprises 15 residues. V trimming: 3 bases; J trimming: 4 bases; junction bases outside the gene matches: 7. Looked up from germline, CDR1 is DFQATT and CDR2 is SNEGSKA (reference sequence). The CDR3 spells CSASRLAGRYNEQFF. The CDR3 DNA follows: TGCAGTGCTAGTCGGCTAGCGGGGAGGTACAATGAGCAGTTCTTC.

This clonotype was detected many times. The J gene is TRBJ2-3, the V gene TRBV7-2; D uncertain. This CDR3 contains 14 residues. Between the trimmed V and J ends, which lost 2 bases and 0 bases, there was a span of 6 bases. Germline V gene data show CDR1 as SGHTA and CDR2 as FQGNSA. The CDR3: CASSLQQSTDTQYF. The CDR3 DNA follows: TGTGCCAGCAGCTTACAACAGAGCACAGATACGCAGTATTTT.

This clonotype occurred many times. The rearrangement links TRBV29-1 to TRBJ1-2; 7 nucleotides match TRBD1. The germline V gene has CDR1 SQVTM and CDR2 ANQGSEA. CDR3 size: 12 residues. Trimming cost V 6 bases and J 3 bases; bases outside gene matches: 4. CDR3 residues: CSVRQGDYGYTF. In nucleotides, the CDR3 is TGCAGCGTACGACAGGGAGACTATGGCTACACCTTC.

This chain links TRBV7-1 with TRBJ2-3; a weak D match, TRBD2 (5 bases). TRBV7-1 is an open reading frame whose function is uncertain. The V and J ends lost 3 bases and 4 bases respectively, with 11 bases between them. CDR3 length equals 14 residues. The CDR3 DNA follows: TGTGCCAGCAGCTCCGGGCTAGCAGCAGATACGCAGTATTTT. Amino acids: CASSSGLAADTQYF.

There are many counts of this clonotype. The J gene is TRBJ2-6, the V gene TRBV4-3; 13 bases align to TRBD2. Germline V CDR1 and CDR2: LGHNA, YSLEER. Losses at the gene ends were 1 base for V and 0 bases for J; bases not matched to a gene: 3. This CDR3 is built from 19 residues. The CDR3 here is CASSQGLAGGFSGANVLTF. In DNA, the CDR3 is TGCGCCAGCAGCCAAGGACTAGCGGGGGGTTTCTCTGGGGCCAACGTCCTGACTTTC.

This clonotype was recorded at least ten times. The chain employs TRBV19 and TRBJ2-2, with TRBD2 matching over 13 bases. With V trimmed by 7 bases and J by 4 bases, 6 bases remained unmatched. The CDR3 extends over 16 amino acids. Germline CDR1 reads LNHDA; CDR2 reads SQIVND (reference sequence). The chain's CDR3 is CASKGLAGDPTGELFF. The CDR3 DNA reads TGTGCCAGTAAAGGACTAGCGGGGGACCCCACCGGGGAGCTGTTTTTT.

The sample holds many counts of this clonotype. CDR3 bases: TGTGCCAGCAGCCGGCCGAACACTGAAGCTTTCTTT. This sequence encodes CASSRPNTEAFF. The J gene is TRBJ1-1, the V gene TRBV5-6; unclear D gene. Germline V gene lookup returns CDR1 SGHDT and CDR2 YYEEEE. Trimming took off 4 bases at V and 1 base at J, with 5 bases between the two ends. The CDR3 contains 12 residues.

This clonotype appeared many times. This chain uses TRBV5-5 with TRBJ1-6; D perhaps matches TRBD1 (6 bases). CDR1 and CDR2 from the germline V gene are SGHKS and YYEKEE (reference sequence). This CDR3 region has 15 residues. Trimming cost V 5 bases and J 7 bases, with 16 bases left between them. DNA of the CDR3: TGTGCCAGCAGATACGAACAGGGAACGAATTCACCCCTCCACTTT. Protein: CASRYEQGTNSPLHF. Complete variable domain (other parts from reference TRBV5-5 and TRBJ1-6): DAGVTQSPTHLIKTRGQQVTLRCSPISGHKSVSWYQQVLGQGPQFIFQYYEKEERGRGNFPDRFSARQFPNYSSELNVNALLLGDSALYLCASRYEQGTNSPLHFGNGTRLTVT.

This clonotype was seen ten or more times. The CDR3 DNA is TGTGCCAGCAGTGGGACAGGCACAGATACGCAGTATTTT. It codes for CASSGTGTDTQYF. The V call is TRBV9, the J call TRBJ2-3; 7 bases line up with TRBD1. V lost 5 bases to trimming and J lost 1 base; unmatched junction nucleotides: 1. CDR1 and CDR2 (germline): SGDLS, YYNGEE. The CDR3 runs to 13 residues.

The sample holds many counts of this clonotype. At one end the junction does not follow the germline gene, possibly because of a read error. V is TRBV7-7 and J is TRBJ1-2; D possibly corresponds to TRBD1 (5 bases). CDR3 length: 14 amino acids. Germline CDR1 SSHAT, CDR2 FNYEAQ (reference sequence). CDR3 residues: CASSLRQGNYGYTF. In nucleotides, the CDR3 is TGTGCTAGCAGCTTAAGGCAGGGCAACTATGGCTACACCTTC.

Many counts were recorded for this clonotype. This sequence joins TRBV7-6 and TRBJ1-3; unclear D gene. Germline values: CDR1 SGHVS, CDR2 FNYEAQ. Trimming cost V 6 bases and J 4 bases, with 13 bases left between them. The CDR3 covers 14 residues. This chain's CDR3 is CASSPVPTGNTIYF. The CDR3 DNA reads as TGTGCCAGCAGTCCGGTGCCAACCGGAAACACCATATATTTT.

There are many counts of this clonotype. The genes are TRBV6-2 or TRBV6-3 and TRBJ2-4, with a tentative D call TRBD2 (6 bases). Germline CDR1 MNHEY, CDR2 SVGEGT. The CDR3 length is 17 residues. V was cut by 0 bases and J by 3 bases, with 15 bases left in between. The CDR3 nucleotides read TGTGCCAGCAGTTACTCCCCCTTTGGGGAGGTCAAAAACATTCAGTACTTC. Its translation: CASSYSPFGEVKNIQYF.

There are many counts of this clonotype. The gene calls are TRBV28 and TRBJ2-2, with D perhaps matching TRBD1 or TRBD2 (5 bases each). The V end was cut by 5 bases, the J end by 0 bases, with 22 bases between. CDR1 is MDHEN and CDR2 is SYDVKM in the germline V gene. The CDR3 has 19 amino acids. In DNA form, the CDR3 reads TGTGCCAGCAGTCTGAAACTGCTCAGACGGGGCTCGAACACCGGGGAGCTGTTTTTT. This sequence encodes CASSLKLLRRGSNTGELFF.

This clonotype was observed many times. This chain joins TRBV29-1 and TRBJ1-1; no clear D. CDR1 is SQVTM and CDR2 is ANQGSEA in the germline V gene. V was shortened by 5 bases and J by 1 base, with 8 bases between the two germline ends. The CDR3 covers 12 residues. The CDR3 loop reads CSVHHGNTEAFF. The CDR3 DNA reads as TGCAGCGTTCATCACGGGAACACTGAAGCTTTCTTT.

This clonotype was counted ten times or more. The chain combines TRBV5-1 with TRBJ2-5; TRBD1 might be the D (5 bases). The V gene's germline CDR1 is SGHRS and CDR2 YFSETQ. The V gene lost 2 bases and the J gene lost 3 bases, with 8 bases spanning the gap. CDR3 length equals 13 residues. The CDR3 DNA reads as TGCGCCAGCAGCTTAAGACAGAAAGAGACCCAGTACTTC. Translated: CASSLRQKETQYF.

As concerns this clonotype: A much larger clone differs by one base, so this may be a read error. The V gene is TRBV12-3 or TRBV12-4, the J gene TRBJ1-6, with 9 bases identical to TRBD1. This CDR3 region has 17 residues. This chain's CDR3 is CASSSGDRVNYKSPLHF. The CDR3 region has the DNA TGTGCCAGCAGTTCCGGGGACAGGGTAAACTATAAGTCACCCCTCCACTTT.

In its sample, this clonotype was seen many times. V and J are TRBV20-1 and TRBJ1-2; D unclear. V was clipped by 1 base and J by 0 bases, with 12 bases between them. The CDR3 loop spans 15 amino acids. Germline CDR1 reads DFQATT; CDR2 reads SNEGSKA (reference sequence). CDR3 region: CSARVSSRSNYGYTF. The CDR3 DNA follows: TGCAGTGCTAGAGTATCCAGTCGTTCTAACTATGGCTACACCTTC.

This clonotype was counted ten times or more. This chain connects TRBV5-1 to TRBJ2-1; the D call may be TRBD1 or TRBD2 (5 bases each). V was cut by 5 bases and J by 4 bases, with 10 bases left in between. The length of the CDR3 is 13 residues. CDR1 and CDR2 (germline): SGHRS, YFSETQ. DNA for the CDR3: TGCGCCAGCAGGGACGGGGCTTACAATGAGCAGTTCTTC. It encodes CASRDGAYNEQFF.

This clonotype was seen many times. The chain carries TRBV12-3 or TRBV12-4 and TRBJ1-5, with TRBD1 identical over 7 bases. The CDR3 is 14 residues long. Trimming removed 5 bases from V and 4 bases from J; junction bases left unmatched: 5. The CDR3 DNA follows: TGTGCCAGCAGTCACGGACAGGCAAATCAGCCCCAGCATTTT. Protein: CASSHGQANQPQHF.

The rearrangement uses TRBV7-6 and TRBJ2-2; TRBD1 aligns across 9 bases. V shed 6 bases and J 1 base; nucleotides not matched to a gene: 6. Germline CDR1 SGHVS, CDR2 FNYEAQ. The CDR3 is made up of 16 amino acids. The CDR3 coding sequence is TGTGCCAGCAGGTTCCGGGACAGGGAGAACACCGGGGAGCTGTTTTTT. Its protein product is CASRFRDRENTGELFF.

This clonotype was detected ten times or more. The chain links TRBV6-6 to TRBJ2-1, with no clear D. The V end was cut by 2 bases, the J end by 3 bases, with 5 bases between. Germline V lookup: CDR1 MNHNY, CDR2 SVGAGI (reference sequence). This CDR3 contains 13 residues. CDR3 protein: CASSYRDYNEQFF. CDR3 nucleotide sequence: TGTGCCAGCAGTTACAGGGACTACAATGAGCAGTTCTTC.